The clone carrying this T cell receptor (beta chain) has ten or more counts. This sample was taken from a study of regulatory T cells in long-lasting Graves disease. CDR3 length equals 14 residues. CDR1 and CDR2 (germline): MDHEN, SYDVKM. V lost 6 bases and J lost 2, with 14 bases in between. As for time point: persistent/refractory GD, antithyroid drugs over 5 years with positive TRAb. Generation of the TCR library employed RNA extracted from PBMCs. With iRepertoire HTBI primers and Arm-PCR of CDR3 regions, TCR beta libraries were built. TCRdb independently ran MiXCR on the multiplex PCR reads; one entry per CDR3 protein. This sample has hundreds of thousands of distinct CDR3 sequences, with less than 25% found just once.

This TCR derives from a female donor with Graves disease. This rearrangement joins TRBV28 to TRBJ2-7; D is possibly TRBD2 (5 bases). Sample: peripheral blood mononuclear cells (PBMCs), taken when the disease was refractory, from a patient treated with antithyroid drugs. The CDR3 loop is CASSPGGLTYEQYF. The CDR3 DNA reads as TGTGCCAGCAGCCCAGGAGGACTGACCTACGAGCAGTACTTC.